This T cell receptor (beta chain) is drawn from a study of shared clonotypes between healthy human individuals. Clones were sequenced by immunoSEQ multiplex PCR, and TCRdb holds only the in-frame ones, with some missing. The sample records approximately 440,000 clones, more than 70% being singletons. This CDR3 region has 12 residues. CDR1 and CDR2 (germline): SNHLY, FYNNEI. The junction had 12 bases not matched to a gene; V was cut back by 8 bases and J by 12 bases. Ten or more counts support this clone. Within the sample, other DNA sequences also encode this same CDR3. The receptor's source is a woman between 40 and 50 years old in good health. Some clones in this sample may be carry-over from other donors' samples. The gene calls are TRBV2 and TRBJ1-1; 7 nucleotides agree with TRBD1. The sequencing input was PBMCs. Written as DNA, the CDR3 is TGTGCCAGCCATCCCACAGGGGATTATACTTTCTTT. It specifies CASHPTGDYTFF.